These 5 T cell receptor beta chains share one sample of origin, sequenced in a study of blood T cell repertoires in COVID-19. This table comes from immunoSEQ multiplex PCR, and its TCRdb copy is limited to in-frame clones, with some not included. The repertoire consists of roughly 59,000 clones, with more than 60% occurring once and the leading ten covering about 10%. Input material: peripheral blood. The receptor source for this set is a human donor in a cohort sampled during active COVID-19.

This clone was picked up one time. This sequence joins TRBV5-1 and TRBJ2-3; 11 bases are a match to TRBD2. The germline V gene encodes CDR1 SGHRS and CDR2 YFSETQ. With V trimmed by 2 bases and J by 4 bases, 3 bases remained unmatched. CDR3 length: 15 amino acids. The CDR3 nucleotides are TGCGCCAGCAGCTTACTAGCGGGAGTTGCAGATACGCAGTATTTT. It encodes CASSLLAGVADTQYF.

The chain recombines TRBV7-9 with TRBJ2-7, with 9 bases identical to TRBD1. Trimming took 4 bases from V and 3 from J; bases not matched to a gene: 4. Germline-derived CDR1 and CDR2 are SEHNR and FQNEAQ (reference sequence). This CDR3 has 14 amino acids. The CDR3 DNA reads as TGTGCCAGCAGCTCAGGACAGGGGTACTACGAGCAGTACTTC. Amino acid sequence: CASSSGQGYYEQYF.

V usage is TRBV7-2 and J usage is TRBJ2-3; 11 bases are shared with TRBD2. This CDR3 is 17 amino acids long. The germline gives CDR1 SGHTA, CDR2 FQGNSA. The J segment lost 2 bases and the V segment lost 1 base, leaving 5 bases of the junction unmatched. CDR3 protein: CASSLGSGRAVTDTQYF. CDR3 in DNA: TGTGCCAGCAGCTTAGGTAGCGGGAGGGCCGTCACAGATACGCAGTATTTT.

The DNA of the CDR3 is TGTGCCAGCTCATCCGGGACAGACAACTATGGCTACACCTTC. As protein: CASSSGTDNYGYTF. This chain uses TRBV18 with TRBJ1-2; 7 bases line up with TRBD1. This CDR3 spans 14 amino acids. Germline V lookup: CDR1 KGHSH, CDR2 LQKENI. Germline trimming cut 5 bases from V and 2 bases from J; bases unmatched to any gene: 5.

This sequence joins TRBV21-1 and TRBJ2-7; the listed D gene, TRBD2, was not tested against the DNA. TRBV21-1 is a documented pseudogene. The CDR3 loop spans 16 amino acids. The CDR3 DNA reads TGTGCCAGCAGCCCCGCGGGGGCCCTCCTTATCTACGAGCAGTACTTC. It encodes CASSPAGALLIYEQYF.